What follows are 25 T cell receptor beta chains derived from one specimen sequenced in a study of CD8 T cells in Susac syndrome. Random hexamers were used to reverse transcribe 0.5 to 1 ug of RNA. TCRdb re-called the immunoSEQ multiplex PCR reads through MiXCR, storing one row per CDR3 protein. Among roughly 200,000 distinct CDR3 sequences listed, over 85% were seen once. The specimen sequenced was CD4+ T cells from PBMCs. These receptors originate from a human donor in good health.

The chain combines TRBV7-3 with TRBJ2-3, with no clear D. Germline CDR1 SGHTA, CDR2 FQGTGA. The CDR3 consists of 13 residues. V lost 2 bases and J 4 bases, leaving 7 bases between the germline ends. CDR3 DNA sequence: TGTGCCAGCAGCTTAGTGTGGTCAGATACGCAGTATTTT. It translates to CASSLVWSDTQYF.

The chain has TRBV5-8 and TRBJ2-5; TRBD2 is a possible D gene (7 bases). Trimming pared 2 bases from V and 7 bases from J, leaving 21 bases between. The CDR3 extends over 16 amino acids. Germline CDR1 is SGHTS and CDR2 is YDEGEE. The CDR3 here is CASSLNSGTPSGTQYF. The CDR3 bases are TGTGCCAGCAGCTTAAACAGCGGGACACCGTCCGGGACCCAGTACTTC.

The table lists this clonotype with a count of one. The chain couples TRBV12-3 or TRBV12-4 to TRBJ1-5; D is unresolved. This CDR3 has 11 amino acids. V shed 8 bases and J shed 10 bases, with 12 bases lying between them. CDR3 amino acids: CASARFGPQHF. The CDR3 DNA sequence: TGTGCCAGCGCACGGTTTGGACCCCAGCATTTT.

The chain employs TRBV7-3 and TRBJ2-2; D ambiguous. Germline V gene lookup returns CDR1 SGHTA and CDR2 FQGTGA. The CDR3 spans 13 residues. V was pared by 2 bases and J by 6 bases, with 7 bases between. The CDR3 DNA reads as TGTGCCAGCAGCTTACGCCGGTCCGGGGAGCTGTTTTTT. Translated: CASSLRRSGELFF.

The chain joins TRBV5-1 to TRBJ2-3, with 7 positions matching TRBD2. CDR1 is SGHRS, CDR2 YFSETQ, per germline. Germline trimming cut 3 bases from V and 0 bases from J; bases unmatched to any gene: 10. This CDR3 has 17 amino acids. CDR3 amino acids: CASSWGLSTASTDTQYF. The CDR3 region has the DNA TGCGCCAGCAGCTGGGGACTATCAACTGCGAGCACAGATACGCAGTATTTT.

The CDR3 DNA follows: TGTGCCAGCAGCTCCATTCGGGACGGGGAAAACACCGGGGAGCTGTTTTTT. This encodes CASSSIRDGENTGELFF. The chain is built from TRBV5-6 and TRBJ2-2, with D perhaps assigned TRBD1 or TRBD2 (5 bases each). The CDR3 consists of 17 residues. CDR1 SGHDT and CDR2 YYEEEE come from the germline V gene. V shed 3 bases and J shed 2 bases, with 17 bases lying between them.

This chain links TRBV29-1 with TRBJ2-7; unclear D gene. The CDR3 sequence is 13 residues long. V lost 1 base to trimming and J lost 0 bases, with 7 bases between them. Germline values: CDR1 SQVTM, CDR2 ANQGSEA. CDR3 nucleotide sequence: TGCAGCGTTGAAGGGCCCCGCTCCTACGAGCAGTACTTC. Protein: CSVEGPRSYEQYF.

The chain employs TRBV9 and TRBJ2-3, with TRBD1 matching 9 bases. This CDR3 region has 17 residues. Germline V CDR1 and CDR2: SGDLS, YYNGEE. Unmatched junction bases numbered 8, after V lost 3 bases and J lost 0 bases. CDR3 nucleotide sequence: TGTGCCAGCAGCGCCATGTCCGGGACAGGGAGCACAGATACGCAGTATTTT. It translates to CASSAMSGTGSTDTQYF.

The V and J genes are TRBV5-1 and TRBJ2-1; 7 bases agree with TRBD1. Germline V gives CDR1 SGHRS, CDR2 YFSETQ. CDR3 length: 14 residues. V dropped 3 bases and J dropped 8; count of bases not matched to a gene: 8. The CDR3 loop is CASSSQTGADEQFF. CDR3 DNA: TGCGCCAGCAGCTCCCAAACAGGGGCGGATGAGCAGTTCTTC.

J is TRBJ1-5 and V is TRBV28; 9 bases map to TRBD1. V was clipped by 2 bases and J by 6 bases; unmatched bases: 5. Germline-derived CDR1 and CDR2 are MDHEN and SYDVKM. The CDR3 length is 15 residues. This chain's CDR3 is CASSLRTGVGQPQHF. The CDR3 coding sequence is TGTGCCAGCAGTTTACGGACAGGGGTCGGTCAGCCCCAGCATTTT.

The chain links TRBV11-2 to TRBJ1-6, with D perhaps TRBD1 (6 bases). Germline assignment: CDR1 SGHAT and CDR2 FQNNGV. The germline V and J ends were trimmed by 3 bases and 13 bases, with 10 bases remaining between them. The CDR3 has 12 residues. CDR3: CASSFARGPLHF. The CDR3 bases are TGTGCCAGCAGCTTCGCCAGGGGTCCCCTCCACTTT.

This chain joins TRBV29-1 and TRBJ2-1; D assignment may be TRBD1 or TRBD2 (5 bases each). The V end lost 5 bases, the J end lost 0 bases, and 11 bases lay between the germline ends. Germline assignment: CDR1 SQVTM and CDR2 ANQGSEA. This CDR3 is built from 14 residues. The CDR3 sequence is CSVYGATSYNEQFF. The CDR3 nucleotides are TGCAGCGTTTACGGGGCGACCTCCTACAATGAGCAGTTCTTC.

The chain links TRBV11-1 to TRBJ2-1; D not resolved. Trimming took off 4 bases at V and 5 bases at J, with 6 bases between the two ends. The CDR3 is 12 residues long. CDR1 is SGHAT and CDR2 is FQDESV in the germline V gene (reference sequence). CDR3 DNA: TGTGCCAGCAGCTCCCGTCACAATGAGCAGTTCTTC. Translation: CASSSRHNEQFF.

This chain joins TRBV4-1 and TRBJ2-3; either TRBD1 or TRBD2 may supply D (5 bases each). This CDR3 spans 16 amino acids. CDR1 and CDR2 from the germline V gene are MGHRA and YSYEKL. Trimming cost V 1 base and J 4 bases, with 15 bases left between them. CDR3 sequence reads: CASSQGLHRDADTQYF. For the CDR3, the DNA is TGCGCCAGCAGCCAAGGCCTCCATAGGGACGCAGATACGCAGTATTTT.

The rearrangement links TRBV12-3 or TRBV12-4 to TRBJ1-2; no firm D call. The length of the CDR3 is 15 residues. The V end lost 2 bases, the J end lost 4 bases, and 14 bases lay between the germline ends. Here the CDR3 DNA reads TGTGCCAGCAGTTTATTAGACATACGGAGCTATGGCTACACCTTC. Protein sequence: CASSLLDIRSYGYTF.

This clonotype was counted between two and nine times. This chain connects TRBV18 to TRBJ1-1; possibly TRBD1 for D (5 bases). The germline V gene has CDR1 KGHSH and CDR2 LQKENI. CDR3 length equals 13 residues. The V and J ends lost 3 bases and 2 bases respectively, with 7 bases between them. CDR3: CASSPGVNTEAFF. The CDR3 DNA follows: TGTGCCAGCTCACCGGGGGTAAACACTGAAGCTTTCTTT.

The chain employs TRBV14 and TRBJ2-3, with a tentative D call TRBD2 (5 bases). Germline-derived CDR1 and CDR2 are SGHDN and FVKESK. This CDR3 contains 17 residues. Trimming stripped 5 bases from V and 0 bases from J, with 18 bases between. The CDR3 sequence is CASSERMGEPSTDTQYF. The DNA of the CDR3 is TGTGCCAGCAGCGAAAGAATGGGAGAGCCTAGCACAGATACGCAGTATTTT.

The rearrangement joins TRBV7-9 to TRBJ2-2; 7 bases agree with TRBD2. CDR1 is SEHNR and CDR2 is FQNEAQ in the germline V gene (reference sequence). After removal of 5 bases from V and 1 base from J, the junction contained 4 bases not matched to a gene. CDR3 size: 15 residues. DNA of the CDR3: TGTGCCAGCAGCGAAGCGGGGTTGAACACCGGGGAGCTGTTTTTT. Translation gives CASSEAGLNTGELFF.

This chain joins TRBV27 and TRBJ1-5; 8 positions agree with TRBD1. Germline V CDR1 and CDR2: MNHEY, SMNVEV (reference sequence). The trim removed 6 bases at V and 4 bases at J, leaving 5 bases unmatched. The CDR3 contains 14 residues. DNA of the CDR3: TGTGCCAGCAGGCTACAGGGGGGAAATCAGCCCCAGCATTTT. Its translation: CASRLQGGNQPQHF.

V usage is TRBV5-6 and J usage is TRBJ2-1, with TRBD2 as a possible D gene (5 bases). The ends were cut back, 1 base at V and 6 bases at J, with 20 bases in the middle. CDR1 and CDR2 (germline): SGHDT, YYEEEE. There are 17 residues in the CDR3. The CDR3 protein is CASSLFYGLPLSNEQFF. In nucleotides, the CDR3 is TGTGCCAGCAGCTTGTTCTACGGACTGCCCCTCAGCAATGAGCAGTTCTTC.

The chain links TRBV25-1 to TRBJ1-2, with D unclear. This CDR3 is 14 amino acids long. In germline, CDR1 is MGHDK, CDR2 SYGVNS. Trimming took 1 base from V and 8 from J, leaving 14 bases between them. CDR3 residues: CASSESVDLAGYTF. In DNA, the CDR3 is TGTGCCAGCAGTGAATCGGTAGATCTCGCGGGCTACACCTTC.

The count of this clonotype is one. V and J are TRBV19 and TRBJ2-3; weak D call: TRBD2 (5 bases). Germline V lookup: CDR1 LNHDA, CDR2 SQIVND (reference sequence). This CDR3 has 17 residues. The V end lost 4 bases, the J end lost 0 bases, and 17 bases lay between the germline ends. The chain's CDR3 is CASSTAPRVWSTDTQYF. CDR3 DNA sequence: TGTGCCAGTAGTACCGCTCCGAGGGTTTGGAGCACAGATACGCAGTATTTT.

This clonotype has only one observation. The rearrangement uses TRBV5-1 and TRBJ2-5; D not resolved. This CDR3 has 13 residues. Germline values: CDR1 SGHRS, CDR2 YFSETQ. V was pared by 2 bases and J by 5 bases, with 10 bases between. The CDR3 DNA reads as TGCGCCAGCAGCTTTCAATTCGGGGAGACCCAGTACTTC. Translated, it gives CASSFQFGETQYF.

The gene calls are TRBV28 and TRBJ1-6; D gene ambiguous. Germline V gene data show CDR1 as MDHEN and CDR2 as SYDVKM. V gave up 6 bases and J gave up 9 bases, with 9 bases separating them. The CDR3 runs to 12 residues. CDR3 in amino acids: CASRTSGSPLHF. CDR3 coding DNA: TGTGCCAGCAGGACCTCGGGTTCACCCCTCCACTTT.

This sequence joins TRBV9 and TRBJ1-2; D is unclear. The germline gives CDR1 SGDLS, CDR2 YYNGEE. The V gene lost 6 bases and the J gene lost 7 bases, with 22 bases spanning the gap. The CDR3 totals 15 residues. The CDR3 spells CASTSKGEYLSGYTF. DNA for the CDR3: TGTGCCAGCACCTCAAAAGGAGAGTACCTCTCTGGCTACACCTTC.